This T cell receptor (beta chain) was obtained from a study of blood T cell repertoires in COVID-19. This CDR3 contains 15 residues. Germline CDR1 reads MNHEY; CDR2 reads SMNVEV (reference sequence). The V end lost 0 bases, the J end lost 2 bases, and 7 bases lay between the germline ends. Measured with immunoSEQ multiplex PCR; TCRdb has only the in-frame clones, and not every one. Here the sample spans approximately 76,000 clones, 88% being singletons. The clonotype was recovered from a human donor in a cohort sampled during active COVID-19. Input material: peripheral blood. The V and J genes are TRBV27 and TRBJ2-2, with D perhaps TRBD1 (5 bases). This chain's CDR3 is CASSLSRENTGELFF. The CDR3 DNA follows: TGTGCCAGCAGTTTATCCAGGGAAAACACCGGGGAGCTGTTTTTT.